These 30 T cell receptor beta chains were all obtained from the same sample, sequenced in a study (dated by TCRdb to the mid-2010s). The library was prepared using 5' RACE. The sequencing machine was an Illumina MiSeq. TCRdb cleaned the public reads at Q25 with fastp, built clones with MiXCR and kept in-frame beta chains. Rows with a matching CDR3 protein are joined into one entry that keeps the most common DNA and genes. This sample holds 20,000 to 25,000 distinct CDR3 sequences; 30% were observed only once. The ten largest clones take up 2.2% of the sample. The material sequenced was tumor-infiltrating naive CD4+ T cells sorted from the breast tumor. The cell subset or site label, as the study defines it: naive CD4+ T cells, CD4+CD45RA+CD25-. The receptors originated from a female donor with breast cancer.

The chain uses TRBV6-1 and TRBJ1-2; D uncertain. The germline V and J ends were trimmed by 4 bases and 1 base, with 19 bases remaining between them. Germline CDR1 reads MNHNS; CDR2 reads SASEGT. The CDR3 covers 17 residues. The CDR3 DNA reads as TGTGCCAGCAGTGTTGTTTTTGCGACCGGTGGTAACTATGGCTACACCTTC. Translated: CASSVVFATGGNYGYTF.

This clonotype was recorded many times. V usage is TRBV10-3 and J usage is TRBJ1-2; 9 bases fit TRBD1. The CDR3 is made up of 15 amino acids. J gave up 4 bases and V 5 bases, and 8 bases lay outside the gene matches. Germline-derived CDR1 and CDR2 are ENHRY and SYGVKD. CDR3 protein: CAISKPGQGGYGYTF. The CDR3 DNA sequence: TGTGCCATCAGTAAGCCGGGACAGGGTGGCTATGGCTACACCTTC.

The chain couples TRBV12-3 or TRBV12-4 to TRBJ1-2; no firm D call. The CDR3 contains 13 residues. V gave up 1 base and J gave up 4 bases, with 7 bases separating them. CDR3 loop: CASSLVGFYGYTF. In DNA form, the CDR3 reads TGTGCCAGCAGTTTAGTGGGGTTCTATGGCTACACCTTC.

At least ten counts were recorded for this clonotype. CDR3 sequence reads: CSARTLAKNIQYF. CDR3 nucleotides: TGCAGTGCCCGGACCTTAGCCAAAAACATTCAGTACTTC. V and J are TRBV20-1 and TRBJ2-4; D uncertain. Trimming removed 6 bases from V and 0 bases from J, with 9 bases in between. Germline V lookup: CDR1 DFQATT, CDR2 SNEGSKA (reference sequence). CDR3 length: 13 amino acids.

This clonotype appeared many times. The chain joins TRBV5-4 to TRBJ2-1; D is ambiguous. V lost 3 bases, J lost 9 bases, and 13 bases lay in between. Germline V lookup: CDR1 SGHNT, CDR2 YYREEE (reference sequence). There are 13 residues in the CDR3. Here the CDR3 reads CASSSSPDPEQFF. Here the CDR3 DNA reads TGTGCCAGCAGCTCGTCCCCGGACCCTGAGCAGTTCTTC.

Worth noting for this clonotype: A much larger clone is a single base away; this may be a read error. V usage is TRBV6-5 and J usage is TRBJ2-3; D possibly uses TRBD1 or TRBD2 (5 bases each). The ends were cut back, 0 bases at V and 2 bases at J, with 9 bases in the middle. The CDR3 consists of 15 residues. Germline V gene sequence: CDR1 MNHEY, CDR2 SVGAGI. Written as DNA, the CDR3 is TGTGCCAGCAGTTACTCTAGGGGAGTCACAGATACGCAGTATTTT. Its protein is CASSYSRGVTDTQYF.

By sample share, this clonotype is medium-sized (0.01 to 0.1%). V gene TRBV6-5 combines with J gene TRBJ1-2; a weak D match, TRBD1 (6 bases). V shed 6 bases and J shed 0 bases, with 11 bases lying between them. From germline, CDR1 is MNHEY and CDR2 SVGAGI. This CDR3 has 14 amino acids. This CDR3 reads CASSWTATNYGYTF. CDR3 in DNA: TGTGCCAGCAGCTGGACAGCCACTAACTATGGCTACACCTTC.

Only one count was recorded for this clonotype. This sequence joins TRBV20-1 and TRBJ2-1, with 12 nucleotides matching TRBD2. The CDR3 has 14 residues. V was clipped by 5 bases and J by 9 bases; unmatched bases: 8. Germline V CDR1 and CDR2: DFQATT, SNEGSKA (reference sequence). CDR3 amino acids: CSAELAGGIGEQFF. The CDR3 nucleotides are TGCAGTGCTGAACTAGCGGGAGGAATCGGTGAGCAGTTCTTC.

Many counts were recorded for this clonotype. The CDR3 DNA follows: TGTGCCAGCAGCTCACCTCTAGCGCGTAGGAGCTCCTACAATGAGCAGTTCTTC. It is translated as CASSSPLARRSSYNEQFF. V is TRBV7-9 and J is TRBJ2-1; possibly TRBD2 for D (6 bases). The CDR3 is 18 amino acids. V was cut by 4 bases and J by 0 bases, with 19 bases left in between. Germline-derived CDR1 and CDR2 are SEHNR and FQNEAQ (reference sequence).

This clonotype was recorded many times. This rearrangement joins TRBV9 to TRBJ2-3, with 8 nucleotides matching TRBD2. The CDR3 runs to 19 residues. Per germline, CDR1 SGDLS and CDR2 YYNGEE. The V segment lost 0 bases and the J segment 2 bases; nucleotides outside the gene matches: 14. Written as DNA, the CDR3 is TGTGCCAGCAGCGTAGACCCCTATGCGACTAGCGAGGACACAGATACGCAGTATTTT. This sequence encodes CASSVDPYATSEDTDTQYF.

This clonotype was found many times. The CDR3: CASSPDGGNTIYF. CDR3 DNA: TGTGCCAGCAGTCCGGACGGAGGAAACACCATATATTTT. The chain couples TRBV6-5 to TRBJ1-3; D not certain. Germline lookup yields CDR1 MNHEY and CDR2 SVGAGI. The CDR3 sequence is 13 residues long. Trimming pared 5 bases from V and 4 bases from J, leaving 9 bases between.

The chain couples TRBV6-5 to TRBJ1-1; no firm D call. This CDR3 contains 13 residues. CDR1 and CDR2 from the germline V gene are MNHEY and SVGAGI. The V gene lost 2 bases and the J gene lost 1 base, with 5 bases spanning the gap. The DNA of the CDR3 is TGTGCCAGCAGTTACCGTGGGAACACTGAAGCTTTCTTT. This translates into CASSYRGNTEAFF.

This chain links TRBV5-1 with TRBJ2-1; D is perhaps TRBD1 (7 bases). Germline CDR1 is SGHRS and CDR2 is YFSETQ. The germline V and J ends were trimmed by 0 bases and 2 bases, with 15 bases remaining between them. The CDR3 totals 17 residues. CDR3 sequence: CASSLVPGGGAYNEQFF. CDR3 sequence (DNA): TGCGCCAGCAGCTTGGTCCCAGGGGGAGGAGCCTACAATGAGCAGTTCTTC. The full variable domain, rest sourced from reference TRBV5-1 and TRBJ2-1, is KAGVTQTPRYLIKTRGQQVTLSCSPISGHRSVSWYQQTPGQGLQFLFEYFSETQRNKGNFPGRFSGRQFSNSRSEMNVSTLELGDSALYLCASSLVPGGGAYNEQFFGPGTRLTVL.

On this clonotype: This may arise from a read error, as a much more abundant clone is one base away. J is TRBJ1-5 and V is TRBV19; D is unresolved. Germline V gives CDR1 LNHDA, CDR2 SQIVND (reference sequence). CDR3 length: 15 amino acids. The CDR3 sequence: CATSIDRGNNQPQHF. In DNA form, the CDR3 reads TGTGCCACTAGTATAGACCGAGGAAACAATCAGCCCCAGCATTTT.

The sample holds many counts of this clonotype. The chain has TRBV20-1 and TRBJ2-7, with D possibly being TRBD2 (5 bases). The CDR3 contains 12 residues. V shed 6 bases and J shed 2 bases, with 11 bases lying between them. The germline V gene encodes CDR1 DFQATT and CDR2 SNEGSKA (reference sequence). CDR3 in DNA: TGCAGTGCAGCTGAGGGTCCCTACGAGCAGTACTTC. It yields the protein CSAAEGPYEQYF.

This clonotype occurred many times. This rearrangement joins TRBV15 to TRBJ1-5; 9 bases match TRBD1. CDR3 length equals 16 residues. After removal of 5 bases from V and 4 bases from J, the junction contained 9 bases not matched to a gene. Germline CDR1 is LNHNV and CDR2 is YYDKDF (reference sequence). CDR3 protein: CATSPSTGGLNQPQHF. CDR3 sequence (DNA): TGTGCCACCAGCCCCAGTACAGGGGGCTTGAATCAGCCCCAGCATTTT.

This clonotype occurred a few times. A much larger clonotype is one base distant, so this may be a read error. V usage is TRBV7-8 and J usage is TRBJ2-1; 7 bases agree with TRBD2. CDR3 size: 17 residues. Germline-derived CDR1 and CDR2 are SGHVS and FQNEAQ. The CDR3 here is CANSQSAGPSSYNEQFF. Written as DNA, the CDR3 is TGTGCCAACAGCCAATCAGCGGGACCAAGCTCCTACAATGAGCAGTTCTTC.

This clonotype is termed medium-sized. The V call is TRBV6-5, the J call TRBJ2-5; a weak D match, TRBD1 (6 bases). V was pared by 6 bases and J by 5 bases, with 16 bases between. The CDR3 runs to 14 residues. From germline, CDR1 is MNHEY and CDR2 SVGAGI. DNA of the CDR3: TGTGCCAGCAGAAGACAGGATGCGTGGGAGACCCAGTACTTC. This gives the protein CASRRQDAWETQYF.

This clonotype appeared a single time. The genes are TRBV12-3 or TRBV12-4 and TRBJ2-6; the D call may be TRBD1 or TRBD2 (5 bases each). V was shortened by 3 bases and J by 3 bases, with 9 bases between the two germline ends. CDR3 size: 15 residues. CDR3 sequence: CASSFQGVGANVLTF. Written as DNA, the CDR3 is TGTGCCAGCAGTTTTCAGGGAGTTGGGGCCAACGTCCTGACTTTC.

With regard to this clonotype: A junction end diverges from the germline sequence, so it may reflect a read error. J is TRBJ2-5 and V is TRBV5-6; D tentatively fits TRBD1 or TRBD2 (5 bases each). Germline V gene data show CDR1 as SGHDT and CDR2 as YYEEEE. This CDR3 spans 13 amino acids. CDR3 amino acids: CASGLGPQETQYF. For the CDR3, the DNA is TGTGCCAGCGGCTTGGGACCCCAGGAGACCCAGTACTTC.

The table lists this clonotype with a few counts. V gene TRBV6-1 combines with J gene TRBJ2-3; D ambiguous. Germline V CDR1 and CDR2: MNHNS, SASEGT. Between the trimmed V and J ends, which lost 2 bases and 0 bases, there was a span of 9 bases. This CDR3 has 15 residues. The CDR3 protein is CASSEKWRSTDTQYF. The CDR3 coding sequence is TGTGCCAGCAGTGAAAAGTGGCGTAGCACAGATACGCAGTATTTT.

This clonotype was counted only a few times. This chain joins TRBV6-1 and TRBJ1-3; TRBD1 agrees at 7 bases. CDR3 length: 15 residues. V dropped 7 bases and J dropped 2; count of bases not matched to a gene: 8. From germline, CDR1 is MNHNS and CDR2 SASEGT. The CDR3 spells CASTEDRTTGNTIYF. The CDR3 DNA sequence: TGTGCCAGCACCGAGGACAGGACCACTGGAAACACCATATATTTT.

This clonotype has more than one count but fewer than ten. The J gene is TRBJ1-5, the V gene TRBV5-1; D not certain. Germline values: CDR1 SGHRS, CDR2 YFSETQ. V lost 0 bases and J lost 4, with 8 bases in between. This CDR3 region has 14 residues. The CDR3 coding sequence is TGCGCCAGCAGCTTGGGTGGGCCGAATCAGCCCCAGCATTTT. Its translation is CASSLGGPNQPQHF.

This clonotype was seen at least ten times. The chain employs TRBV10-2 and TRBJ1-6; D possibly corresponds to TRBD1 (5 bases). The CDR3 spans 14 residues. The germline V gene has CDR1 WSHSY and CDR2 SAAADI. V dropped 4 bases and J dropped 7 bases, with 11 bases sitting between them. CDR3: CASSAGGENSPLHF. The CDR3 DNA is TGCGCCAGCAGTGCGGGGGGTGAGAATTCACCCCTCCACTTT.

This clonotype was recorded at least ten times. The CDR3 protein is CASSYHLDEQYF. CDR3 nucleotides: TGTGCCAGCAGTTACCATTTGGACGAGCAGTACTTC. The rearrangement links TRBV6-6 to TRBJ2-7; no clear D. With 2 bases removed from V and 5 bases from J, the gap between germline ends came to 7 bases. This CDR3 has 12 residues. Germline V gives CDR1 MNHNY, CDR2 SVGAGI (reference sequence).

As for this clonotype: This may be a read error, as it is one base from a much larger clone. The chain joins TRBV20-1 to TRBJ2-5, with D unresolved. The CDR3 extends over 11 amino acids. Germline CDR1 is DFQATT and CDR2 is SNEGSKA (reference sequence). The CDR3 reads CSARDQEAQYF. CDR3 DNA sequence: TGCAGTGCTAGAGATCAAGAGGCCCAGTACTTC.

The CDR3 here is CASSLADGNEQFF. CDR3 DNA sequence: TGCGCCAGCAGCTTGGCGGACGGGAATGAGCAGTTCTTC. This chain uses TRBV5-1 with TRBJ2-1; D remains unclear. V was cut by 0 bases and J by 7 bases, with 8 bases left in between. Germline V CDR1 and CDR2: SGHRS, YFSETQ. This CDR3 is built from 13 residues.

This clonotype was seen only a few times. V usage is TRBV5-1 and J usage is TRBJ1-1; the D gene is possibly TRBD1 (6 bases). Trimming stripped 7 bases from V and 4 bases from J, with 17 bases between. Germline loops: CDR1 SGHRS, CDR2 YFSETQ. The CDR3 contains 14 residues. CDR3 bases: TGCGCCAGCCGCCATGGGGGGCTACCCACTGAAGCTTTCTTT. Translating it yields CASRHGGLPTEAFF.

The chain uses TRBV7-8 and TRBJ2-7, with no clear D. The germline V gene has CDR1 SGHVS and CDR2 FQNEAQ. V was shortened by 4 bases and J by 2 bases, with 3 bases between the two germline ends. The CDR3 runs 11 residues. Here the CDR3 DNA reads TGTGCCAGCAGCTCTACCTACGAGCAGTACTTC. This codes for CASSSTYEQYF.

In this sample, this clonotype turned up many times. The J gene is TRBJ2-1, the V gene TRBV20-1, with TRBD2 identical over 7 bases. V lost 5 bases to trimming and J lost 4 bases; unmatched junction nucleotides: 8. This CDR3 contains 14 residues. Germline-derived CDR1 and CDR2 are DFQATT and SNEGSKA (reference sequence). The CDR3 loop reads CSAEMIAGYNEQFF. The CDR3 coding sequence is TGCAGTGCTGAGATGATAGCGGGTTACAATGAGCAGTTCTTC.